The subject of this entry is one TCR beta chain. Its antigen target is currently unknown. Base qualities are not recorded, but no much larger clone differs from it by a single base. Amplification of TCR beta CDR3 regions was carried out from RNA transcripts. The first round of RT-PCR for the TCR CDR3 was performed with the HTBI primer set and the Qiagen OneStep RT-PCR kit. Libraries were constructed in a second round of multiplex PCR, after which size selection and purification were performed. Sequencing of the libraries was done on an Illumina HiSeq2000 using paired-end 100 bp reads. In the paper's pipeline: SOAPnuke was used to process the raw data, throwing out any read that contained adapters or uncalled bases, had a mean Phred below 15, or lacked an exact constant-primer or identifier match. High-quality paired reads were merged using COPE v1.2.5, and each unique nucleotide sequence was defined as a clonotype. MiTCR v1.1 was used to align the clonotypes against IMGT TRBV, TRBD and TRBJ reference segments. Analysis was restricted to V-J combinations with a frequency above 0.0001, which covered roughly 99% of repertoires. A TCS score was defined as the ratio between F50 (clonal expansion) and ExV (chaos), using BLOSUM62-based TCRdist between CDR3 peptides within each V-J. Welch's t-statistics and random forest reduced fewer than 550 V-J features to 13, which were used in a naive Bayes classifier (R e1071). TCRdb handled the public reads itself, with Q25 trimming in fastp and clone calling in MiXCR, and kept productive beta chains. Rows are combined by CDR3 protein, so each entry shows the most common genes and DNA. The V and J calls, along with clone size, are taken from TCRdb and not from the paper's own processing. This sample gives under 700,000 distinct CDR3 sequences in total; under 60% of them show up just once. The top ten constitute 8.2% of the sample.

This sample stems from a study of T cells in Graves' hyperthyroidism and ophthalmopathy (dated by TCRdb to between 2018 and 2021). Regarding the study in general: TCR V-J signatures able to tell the groups apart were searched for in a discovery cohort of 90 to 100 patients, of whom around 42 had Graves' ophthalmopathy and around 57 had stable Graves' hyperthyroidism. Prospective prediction of ophthalmopathy was tested in an independent validation cohort of under 20 hyperthyroidism patients and 15 to 17 patients who later progressed to ophthalmopathy. For training and testing, the roughly 93 patients in the discovery cohort were randomly divided in a 7:3 ratio. In about six Graves' hyperthyroidism patients, the study also compared T-cell repertoires from thyroid tissue with T-cell repertoires from blood. After sampling, hyperthyroidism patients received methimazole starting at 30 mg daily, and ophthalmopathy patients received high-dose intravenous methylprednisolone. The paper describes TCR Vbeta CDR3 sequencing of fewer than 150 peripheral blood samples, made up of some 42 ophthalmopathy patients, 70 to 75 hyperthyroidism patients and 17 progressor patients. General findings and caveats noted by the study authors: Sample size was not statistically predetermined, and investigators were not blinded to group allocation. Most expanded thyroid clonotypes (frequency above 0.001) were also found in blood, which suggests that blood repertoires may mirror thyroid immune responses. In cross-validation, a model built on a 13 V-J signature told ophthalmopathy apart from stable hyperthyroidism with 85% to 90% sensitivity and approximately 84% specificity, and in testing the same model reached 80%/75%. In validation, the model predicted progression to ophthalmopathy with roughly 66% sensitivity and over 72% specificity, a median of around 6.6 months before onset.

Stable Graves' hyperthyroidism was defined as no progression to ophthalmopathy during 18 months of follow-up. The hyperthyroidism patients were between 18 and 65 years old and newly diagnosed, with a disease duration of less than 2 months. The study excluded patients with uncontrolled infections, other autoimmune diseases, pregnancy or lactation. Diagnoses were based on clinical symptoms, serum thyroxine and TRAb, thyroid ultrasound and orbital computed tomography. Trizol reagent was used to extract total RNA, and RNA quality was then checked on an Agilent 2100 Bioanalyzer. CDR1 and CDR2, looked up from the germline V gene, are MGHDK and SYGVNS. Counted from cysteine to phenylalanine, this CDR3 has 16 amino acids. The kept DNA is CDR3 alone, 48 bases in frame from the first base. Trimming costs V 2 bases and J 0 bases, and their ends lie 10 bases apart.

The sequence links TRBV25-1 to TRBJ1-4, and the D gene may be TRBD1, 6 bases matching. The sample taken for sequencing was peripheral blood or thyroid tissue (not recorded which). This TCR came from a woman aged 18-29 years with Graves' hyperthyroidism. Donor details come from another sample of the same person, matched by shared clones. The bases read TGTGCCAGCAGTGAACCCAGGGGCGCAACTAATGAAAAACTGTTTTTT. This encodes CASSEPRGATNEKLFF.